What follows are 16 T cell receptor beta chains derived from one specimen sequenced in a study of blood T cell repertoires in COVID-19. Measured with immunoSEQ multiplex PCR; TCRdb has only the in-frame clones, and not every one. The table records roughly 75,000 clones, more than 75% of them present only once. Sequencing was carried out using peripheral blood. The receptors were sampled from a woman aged 70-85 years with acute or convalescent COVID-19.

This chain links TRBV3-1 (or the pseudogene TRBV3-2) with TRBJ1-4; D not resolved. Germline V lookup: CDR1 LGHDT, CDR2 YNNKEL (reference sequence). V was shortened by 4 bases and J by 8 bases, with 14 bases between the two germline ends. The CDR3 consists of 14 residues. The CDR3 DNA follows: TGTGCCAGCAGCCTGGGCCCCACGGGGGAAAAACTGTTTTTT. Translating it yields CASSLGPTGEKLFF.

This clone appeared a few times. Within the sample, other DNA sequences also encode this same CDR3. This sequence joins TRBV7-2 and TRBJ1-3; 7 nucleotides align to TRBD1. The CDR3 is made up of 14 amino acids. The V gene end was trimmed by 6 bases and the J gene end by 4 bases; junction bases not matched to a gene: 6. Germline values: CDR1 SGHTA, CDR2 FQGNSA. This CDR3 reads CASSSGTVGNTIYF. In DNA, the CDR3 is TGTGCCAGCAGTTCGGGGACAGTAGGAAACACCATATATTTT.

This rearrangement joins TRBV14 to TRBJ2-5; D gene uncertain. The CDR3 extends over 12 amino acids. Germline loops: CDR1 SGHDN, CDR2 FVKESK. V lost 1 base and J 2 bases, leaving 2 bases between the germline ends. DNA of the CDR3: TGTGCCAGCAGCCAAGTACAAGAGACCCAGTACTTC. The encoded protein is CASSQVQETQYF.

This clone appeared a few times. V gene TRBV7-9 combines with J gene TRBJ1-1; the D gene is possibly TRBD1 (5 bases). V was clipped by 4 bases and J by 1 base, with 10 bases between them. The CDR3 has 14 residues. Germline CDR1 reads SEHNR; CDR2 reads FQNEAQ (reference sequence). In DNA, the CDR3 is TGTGCCAGCAGCTCCCCCGGGGGGAACACTGAAGCTTTCTTT. It codes for CASSSPGGNTEAFF. Full variable domain (rest looked up from reference TRBV7-9 and TRBJ1-1): DTGVSQNPRHKITKRGQNVTFRCDPISEHNRLYWYRQTLGQGPEFLTYFQNEAQLEKSRLLSDRFSAERPKGSFSTLEIQRTEQGDSAMYLCASSSPGGNTEAFFGQGTRLTVV.

This sequence joins TRBV30 and TRBJ1-2, with a weak D call TRBD1 (6 bases). The CDR3 runs 15 residues. The germline V gene encodes CDR1 GTSNPN and CDR2 SVGIG (reference sequence). Deletions cut 0 bases from V and 7 bases from J, with 18 bases between. CDR3 sequence reads: CAWSVVVGGLGGYTF. For the CDR3, the DNA is TGTGCCTGGAGTGTAGTTGTCGGGGGGCTCGGTGGCTACACCTTC.

V is TRBV3-1 (or the pseudogene TRBV3-2) and J is TRBJ2-2, with D maybe TRBD2 (5 bases). The V end was cut by 1 base, the J end by 3 bases, with 12 bases between. The germline V gene has CDR1 LGHDT and CDR2 YNNKEL (reference sequence). The CDR3 has 16 amino acids. CDR3 loop: CASSQARGFDTGELFF. The CDR3 nucleotides are TGTGCCAGCAGCCAAGCGCGAGGGTTTGACACCGGGGAGCTGTTTTTT.

This rearrangement joins TRBV19 to TRBJ2-5; possibly TRBD1 for D (5 bases). This CDR3 is built from 15 residues. CDR1 and CDR2 (germline): LNHDA, SQIVND (reference sequence). Trimming took off 0 bases at V and 5 bases at J, with 13 bases between the two ends. Written as DNA, the CDR3 is TGTGCCAGTAGTATAGAGGGCAGTGGGGCCGAGACCCAGTACTTC. It is translated as CASSIEGSGAETQYF.

A few counts support this clone. This sequence joins TRBV19 and TRBJ1-4; D is unclear. The CDR3 runs 14 residues. The germline V and J ends were trimmed by 1 base and 5 bases, with 8 bases remaining between them. Germline assignment: CDR1 LNHDA and CDR2 SQIVND (reference sequence). This CDR3 is CASSIGGDNEKLFF. CDR3 nucleotide sequence: TGTGCCAGTAGTATAGGAGGAGACAATGAAAAACTGTTTTTT.

J is TRBJ2-6 and V is TRBV6-2 or TRBV6-3; TRBD1 aligns across 10 bases. The CDR3 extends over 18 amino acids. CDR1 is MNHEY and CDR2 is SVGEGT in the germline V gene. J gave up 2 bases and V 0 bases, and 4 bases lay outside the gene matches. CDR3 protein: CASSYSRTGGTGANVLTF. CDR3 nucleotides: TGTGCCAGCAGTTACTCGCGGACAGGGGGGACTGGGGCCAACGTCCTGACTTTC.

This clone was seen once. This chain connects TRBV29-1 to TRBJ2-1, with D perhaps TRBD1 (6 bases). Germline lookup yields CDR1 SQVTM and CDR2 ANQGSEA. CDR3 size: 14 residues. Trimming removed 4 bases at V and 4 bases at J, with 14 bases between. Written as DNA, the CDR3 is TGCAGCGTTGCATTCGCAGGGGTATACAATGAGCAGTTCTTC. Its protein is CSVAFAGVYNEQFF.

The chain has TRBV27 and TRBJ2-1; 10 bases line up with TRBD2. This CDR3 comprises 17 residues. The ends lost 6 bases at V and 8 bases at J; junction bases unmatched: 16. Germline V lookup: CDR1 MNHEY, CDR2 SMNVEV (reference sequence). CDR3 amino acids: CASSPLGVSGGAHEQFF. The CDR3 DNA sequence: TGTGCCAGCAGCCCCCTGGGCGTCAGCGGGGGGGCCCATGAGCAGTTCTTC.

The rearrangement joins TRBV29-1 to TRBJ1-2; D is undetermined. In germline, CDR1 is SQVTM, CDR2 ANQGSEA. The V end was cut by 6 bases, the J end by 7 bases, with 18 bases between. This CDR3 region has 13 residues. CDR3 in amino acids: CSVFLEGGSGYTF. DNA for the CDR3: TGCAGCGTGTTTCTGGAGGGAGGGTCTGGCTACACCTTC.

This clone was recorded once. The V gene is TRBV28, the J gene TRBJ2-3; D is unresolved. This CDR3 comprises 17 residues. The V end was cut by 6 bases, the J end by 2 bases, with 21 bases between. Germline V gene sequence: CDR1 MDHEN, CDR2 SYDVKM. The CDR3 sequence is CASSPENLDRTTDTQYF. DNA of the CDR3: TGTGCCAGCAGCCCCGAGAACCTAGACCGAACCACAGATACGCAGTATTTT.

The chain combines TRBV7-9 with TRBJ2-3; D is unclear. This CDR3 spans 14 amino acids. The germline gives CDR1 SEHNR, CDR2 FQNEAQ (reference sequence). Trimming cost V 2 bases and J 1 base, with 7 bases left between them. The CDR3 region has the DNA TGTGCCAGCAGCTTAATCACTGGCACAGATACGCAGTATTTT. This gives the protein CASSLITGTDTQYF.

A single count supports this clone. The V gene is TRBV7-2, the J gene TRBJ2-1; tentatively, D is TRBD2 (6 bases). V was trimmed by 5 bases and J by 7 bases, leaving 15 bases between them. Germline loops: CDR1 SGHTA, CDR2 FQGNSA. CDR3 length: 14 residues. This chain's CDR3 is CASSISTGENEQFF. CDR3 coding DNA: TGTGCCAGCAGCATATCGACGGGAGAGAATGAGCAGTTCTTC.

The chain links TRBV30 to TRBJ1-1; the D is unclear. V lost 0 bases and J 3 bases, leaving 8 bases between the germline ends. Germline CDR1 GTSNPN, CDR2 SVGIG (reference sequence). CDR3 length: 13 amino acids. This CDR3 is CAWSVRSHTEAFF. The CDR3, as DNA: TGTGCCTGGAGTGTACGGTCCCACACTGAAGCTTTCTTT. The variable domain in full, with the rest retrieved from reference TRBV30 and TRBJ1-1, is SQTIHQWPATLVQPVGSPLSLECTVEGTSNPNLYWYRQAAGRGLQLLFYSVGIGQISSEVPQNLSASRPQDRQFILSSKKLLLSDSGFYLCAWSVRSHTEAFFGQGTRLTVV.